This T cell receptor beta chain was observed in a study of T cells in localized non-small cell lung cancer. Comment on this clone: Its antigen is unidentified.

General observations from the study: Clonality of T cells reached its maximum in uninvolved adjacent lung, surpassing tumor. Sequencing involved a lone tumor region, leaving heterogeneity possible. In adjacent lung, a median about 54 of the top 100 tumor clones were found.

Only in-frame clones appear in the TCRdb table, and some are missing; sequencing was by immunoSEQ multiplex PCR. The sample has 25,000 to 30,000 clones; around nine tenths are singletons. V was trimmed by 5 bases and J by 3 bases, leaving 14 bases between them. The germline V gene has CDR1 SGHTA and CDR2 FQGTGA. This CDR3 has 15 residues. The chain combines TRBV7-3 with TRBJ2-1; perhaps TRBD2 as D (6 bases). The sequence was collected from a female donor older than 55 with stage III squamous cell lung carcinoma. The sample was peripheral blood, taken before any cancer treatment. CDR3 protein: CASSLQAGSYNEQFF. As DNA, the CDR3 is TGTGCCAGCAGCCTACAGGCGGGGAGCTACAATGAGCAGTTCTTC.